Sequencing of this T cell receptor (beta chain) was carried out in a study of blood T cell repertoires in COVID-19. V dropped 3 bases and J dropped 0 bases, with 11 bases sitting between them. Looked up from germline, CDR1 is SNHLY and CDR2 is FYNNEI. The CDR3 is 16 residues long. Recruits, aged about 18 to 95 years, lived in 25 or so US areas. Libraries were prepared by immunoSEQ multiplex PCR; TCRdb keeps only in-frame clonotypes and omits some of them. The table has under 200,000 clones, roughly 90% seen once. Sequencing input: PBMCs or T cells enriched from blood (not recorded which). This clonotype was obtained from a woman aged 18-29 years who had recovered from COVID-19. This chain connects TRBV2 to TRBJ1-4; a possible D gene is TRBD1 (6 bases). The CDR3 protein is CASSDWDIATNEKLFF. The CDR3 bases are TGTGCCAGCAGTGATTGGGACATCGCAACTAATGAAAAACTGTTTTTT.